This section outlines one TCR beta chain sequence together with its context. No antigen is known for it. Germline and junction disagree at one end, which may indicate a read error. CD4+CD45RO+CD25- cells were isolated as memory CD4+ T cells. Study-wide points: Tumor memory CD4+ T cell TCR gene usage was found to cluster with blood and lymph node memory CD4+ cells and with lymph node naive CD4+ cells.

CDR3 length: 13 residues. Germline assignment: CDR1 SGHVS and CDR2 FQNEAQ. After constant-region reverse-primer amplification, full-length variable regions underwent semi-nested PCR with Nested Universal Primer A. TCRdb re-called the 5' RACE reads with MiXCR, one entry per CDR3 protein. This sample has around 52,000 distinct CDR3 sequences, with around 26% found just once. The chain links TRBV7-8 to TRBJ2-4, with D perhaps matching TRBD2 (7 bases). The sequence came from a female donor with breast cancer. Sample: tumor-infiltrating memory CD4+ T cells sorted from the breast tumor. As to subset: memory CD4+ T cells, CD4+CD45RO+CD25-. The CDR3 nucleotides read TGTGCTAGCAGCTTAGATCGGGGGGCCATTCAGTACTTC. This sequence encodes CASSLDRGAIQYF.